A selection of T cell receptor beta chains follows, all from one sample in a study of T cell changes during pregnancy in multiple sclerosis. Profiling relied on immunoSEQ multiplex PCR, and the TCRdb table lists in-frame clones only, not all of them. The table lists 58,000 or so clones, 85% to 95% of them singletons. This specimen consisted of CD4+ T cells from peripheral blood mononuclear cells, obtained in the third trimester of pregnancy. The receptors shown here come from a female donor with multiple sclerosis, enrolled in a pregnancy study. The CDR3 runs from the conserved cysteine through the conserved F or W. The order of the fields is clone size, J gene, V gene, D gene, CDR3 protein, CDR3 DNA. The D gene is left open where the match is weak. Only part of the rows carry a size: once, few, many, or a class if the clone is expanded.

abundance: -; j_gene: TRBJ2-5; v_gene: TRBV7-3; d_gene: TRBD2; CDR3aa: CASSSTSGGNQETQYF; CDR3nt: TGTGCCAGCAGCTCTACTAGCGGGGGGAACCAAGAGACCCAGTACTTC
abundance: -; j_gene: TRBJ2-5; v_gene: TRBV5-1; d_gene: -; CDR3aa: CASSFLRDSGEQYF; CDR3nt: TGCGCCAGCAGCTTCCTCAGGGATTCGGGGGAGCAGTACTTC
abundance: -; j_gene: TRBJ2-5; v_gene: TRBV7-9; d_gene: -; CDR3aa: CASSLIDRIQETQYF; CDR3nt: TGTGCCAGCAGCTTAATCGACAGGATCCAAGAGACCCAGTACTTC
abundance: -; j_gene: TRBJ2-2; v_gene: TRBV9; d_gene: -; CDR3aa: CASSVGPAALRSTGELFF; CDR3nt: TGTGCCAGCAGCGTAGGCCCCGCGGCTCTCAGATCCACCGGGGAGCTGTTTTTT
abundance: -; j_gene: TRBJ1-1; v_gene: TRBV2; d_gene: -; CDR3aa: CASRAGRAEAFF; CDR3nt: TGTGCCAGCAGAGCGGGACGGGCTGAAGCTTTCTTT
abundance: -; j_gene: TRBJ2-7; v_gene: TRBV5-1; d_gene: TRBD1; CDR3aa: CASSLGQGRTYEQYF; CDR3nt: TGCGCCAGCAGCCTCGGACAGGGTCGAACCTACGAGCAGTACTTC
abundance: -; j_gene: TRBJ2-2; v_gene: TRBV5-1; d_gene: -; CDR3aa: CASSLDRAGELFF; CDR3nt: TGCGCCAGCAGCTTGGACAGGGCCGGGGAGCTGTTTTTT
abundance: -; j_gene: TRBJ1-2; v_gene: TRBV10-3; d_gene: -; CDR3aa: CAVQVNYGYTF; CDR3nt: TGTGCCGTACAGGTTAACTATGGCTACACCTTC
abundance: few; j_gene: TRBJ1-6; v_gene: TRBV19; d_gene: -; CDR3aa: CASGRGNNSPLHF; CDR3nt: TGTGCCAGTGGAAGGGGGAATAATTCACCCCTCCACTTT
abundance: -; j_gene: TRBJ1-2; v_gene: TRBV29-1; d_gene: -; CDR3aa: CSVMEGSYGYTF; CDR3nt: TGCAGCGTTATGGAGGGTTCCTATGGCTACACCTTC
abundance: -; j_gene: TRBJ2-1; v_gene: TRBV7-9; d_gene: -; CDR3aa: CASSNEPQGEQFF; CDR3nt: TGTGCCAGCAGCAACGAGCCGCAGGGCGAGCAGTTCTTC
abundance: -; j_gene: TRBJ1-3; v_gene: TRBV6-1; d_gene: TRBD1; CDR3aa: CASSEDGRGGNTIYF; CDR3nt: TGTGCCAGCAGTGAAGACGGCAGGGGGGGAAACACCATATATTTT
abundance: -; j_gene: TRBJ1-3; v_gene: TRBV5-4; d_gene: TRBD1; CDR3aa: CASTRGPGQGASGNTIYF; CDR3nt: TGTGCCAGCACCCGCGGCCCCGGACAGGGGGCATCTGGAAACACCATATATTTT
abundance: -; j_gene: TRBJ2-1; v_gene: TRBV29-1; d_gene: TRBD1; CDR3aa: CSVVFTSPDRGLNEQFF; CDR3nt: TGCAGCGTCGTATTCACCTCCCCGGACAGGGGGCTAAATGAGCAGTTCTTC
abundance: -; j_gene: TRBJ2-3; v_gene: TRBV19; d_gene: -; CDR3aa: CASSIGLLEADTQYF; CDR3nt: TGTGCCAGTAGTATAGGACTCCTAGAGGCAGATACGCAGTATTTT
abundance: -; j_gene: TRBJ2-5; v_gene: TRBV5-1; d_gene: TRBD2; CDR3aa: CASRQFPGLAGIQETQYF; CDR3nt: TGCGCCAGCAGGCAATTTCCGGGACTAGCGGGGATACAAGAGACCCAGTACTTC
abundance: -; j_gene: TRBJ1-2; v_gene: TRBV6-1; d_gene: -; CDR3aa: CASRRTGNYGYTF; CDR3nt: TGTGCCAGTAGAAGGACGGGAAACTATGGCTACACCTTC
abundance: medium-sized; j_gene: TRBJ2-1; v_gene: TRBV5-1; d_gene: -; CDR3aa: CASSSGLSYNEQFF; CDR3nt: TGCGCCAGCAGCTCTGGGCTCTCCTACAATGAGCAGTTCTTC
abundance: -; j_gene: TRBJ2-7; v_gene: TRBV5-8; d_gene: TRBD1; CDR3aa: CASSLAPGQGVMYEQYF; CDR3nt: TGTGCCAGCAGCTTGGCTCCGGGACAGGGCGTCATGTACGAGCAGTACTTC
abundance: -; j_gene: TRBJ2-7; v_gene: TRBV9; d_gene: TRBD1; CDR3aa: CASSEGQGYEQYF; CDR3nt: TGTGCCAGCAGCGAGGGACAGGGATACGAGCAGTACTTC
abundance: -; j_gene: TRBJ1-4; v_gene: TRBV18; d_gene: -; CDR3aa: CASSPRGYEKLFF; CDR3nt: TGTGCCAGCTCACCCCGCGGGTATGAAAAACTGTTTTTT
abundance: -; j_gene: TRBJ2-1; v_gene: TRBV14; d_gene: -; CDR3aa: CASSQLLKGVPHEQFF; CDR3nt: TGTGCCAGCAGCCAATTACTAAAGGGAGTCCCCCATGAGCAGTTCTTC
abundance: -; j_gene: TRBJ2-1; v_gene: TRBV27; d_gene: TRBD2; CDR3aa: CASSPGGGNEQFF; CDR3nt: TGTGCCAGCAGTCCCGGGGGGGGTAATGAGCAGTTCTTC
abundance: -; j_gene: TRBJ1-5; v_gene: TRBV2; d_gene: -; CDR3aa: CASRTGGTSNQPQHF; CDR3nt: TGTGCCAGCAGAACGGGGGGGACTAGCAATCAGCCCCAGCATTTT
abundance: -; j_gene: TRBJ2-2; v_gene: TRBV6-5; d_gene: -; CDR3aa: CASNLGVGVAGELFF; CDR3nt: TGTGCCAGCAACCTAGGGGTAGGGGTGGCCGGGGAGCTGTTTTTT
abundance: once; j_gene: TRBJ2-7; v_gene: TRBV11-2; d_gene: -; CDR3aa: CASSPQRGRGQTLSYEQYF; CDR3nt: TGTGCCAGCAGCCCCCAAAGGGGGAGGGGTCAAACCCTTTCCTACGAGCAGTACTTC
abundance: -; j_gene: TRBJ2-3; v_gene: TRBV5-1; d_gene: TRBD2; CDR3aa: CASTPPAGGADTQYF; CDR3nt: TGCGCCAGCACCCCCCCAGCGGGGGGGGCGGATACGCAGTATTTT
abundance: -; j_gene: TRBJ2-5; v_gene: TRBV2; d_gene: -; CDR3aa: CASSRRQAPQGTQYF; CDR3nt: TGTGCCAGCAGTCGACGACAGGCCCCCCAGGGGACCCAGTACTTC
abundance: -; j_gene: TRBJ2-5; v_gene: TRBV27; d_gene: TRBD2; CDR3aa: CASSLSGEGPETQYF; CDR3nt: TGTGCCAGCAGTTTATCGGGGGAGGGGCCAGAGACCCAGTACTTC
abundance: -; j_gene: TRBJ1-1; v_gene: TRBV5-8; d_gene: TRBD1; CDR3aa: CASSMGTALYTEAFF; CDR3nt: TGTGCCAGCAGCATGGGGACAGCGCTTTACACTGAAGCTTTCTTT
abundance: -; j_gene: TRBJ1-5; v_gene: TRBV10-3; d_gene: TRBD1; CDR3aa: CATTGTGNQPQHF; CDR3nt: TGTGCCACTACCGGGACAGGGAATCAGCCCCAGCATTTT
abundance: -; j_gene: TRBJ2-2; v_gene: TRBV9; d_gene: TRBD2; CDR3aa: CASSAPSGGTNTGELFF; CDR3nt: TGTGCCAGCAGCGCCCCTAGCGGGGGGACAAACACCGGGGAGCTGTTTTTT
abundance: -; j_gene: TRBJ1-5; v_gene: TRBV27; d_gene: -; CDR3aa: CASSYRVGSTQPQHF; CDR3nt: TGTGCCAGCAGTTACAGGGTTGGAAGTACTCAGCCCCAGCATTTT
abundance: -; j_gene: TRBJ1-2; v_gene: TRBV7-8; d_gene: -; CDR3aa: CASSLAPGVTGYTF; CDR3nt: TGTGCCAGCAGCTTAGCGCCAGGGGTTACTGGCTACACCTTC
abundance: -; j_gene: TRBJ2-1; v_gene: TRBV19; d_gene: -; CDR3aa: CASSIGRDNEQFF; CDR3nt: TGTGCCAGTAGTATTGGTCGCGACAATGAGCAGTTCTTC
abundance: -; j_gene: TRBJ2-3; v_gene: TRBV5-1; d_gene: TRBD2; CDR3aa: CASSYGLAGGQGTDTQYF; CDR3nt: TGCGCCAGCAGTTATGGACTAGCGGGGGGGCAGGGCACAGATACGCAGTATTTT
abundance: once; j_gene: TRBJ1-1; v_gene: TRBV20-1; d_gene: -; CDR3aa: CSASRGTEAFF; CDR3nt: TGCAGTGCCTCCAGGGGCACTGAAGCTTTCTTT
abundance: once; j_gene: TRBJ1-5; v_gene: TRBV6-1; d_gene: -; CDR3aa: CATHREYNQPQHF; CDR3nt: TGTGCCACCCATCGAGAGTACAATCAGCCCCAGCATTTT
abundance: -; j_gene: TRBJ1-1; v_gene: TRBV5-1; d_gene: TRBD1; CDR3aa: CASSRDRGPGTEAFF; CDR3nt: TGCGCCAGCAGCCGTGACAGGGGGCCGGGCACTGAAGCTTTCTTT
abundance: -; j_gene: TRBJ2-7; v_gene: TRBV5-1; d_gene: TRBD2; CDR3aa: CASALAGGPGEQYF; CDR3nt: TGCGCCAGCGCCCTAGCGGGGGGGCCAGGCGAGCAGTACTTC
abundance: -; j_gene: TRBJ2-2; v_gene: TRBV5-1; d_gene: -; CDR3aa: CASSRVPNTGELFF; CDR3nt: TGCGCCAGCAGCCGAGTCCCGAACACCGGGGAGCTGTTTTTT
abundance: -; j_gene: TRBJ1-5; v_gene: TRBV6-1; d_gene: TRBD1; CDR3aa: CASRVDRDVQPQHF; CDR3nt: TGTGCCAGCAGGGTGGACAGGGATGTTCAGCCCCAGCATTTT
abundance: -; j_gene: TRBJ2-1; v_gene: TRBV6-1; d_gene: -; CDR3aa: CASRDTTSYNEQFF; CDR3nt: TGTGCCAGCAGGGACACTACCTCCTACAATGAGCAGTTCTTC
abundance: -; j_gene: TRBJ2-2; v_gene: TRBV25-1; d_gene: TRBD2; CDR3aa: CASRGLAENTGELFF; CDR3nt: TGTGCCAGCAGGGGACTAGCGGAGAACACCGGGGAGCTGTTTTTT
abundance: -; j_gene: TRBJ2-5; v_gene: TRBV10-1; d_gene: -; CDR3aa: CASSERSRETQYF; CDR3nt: TGCGCCAGCAGTGAGCGGTCCCGGGAGACCCAGTACTTC
abundance: -; j_gene: TRBJ2-1; v_gene: TRBV6-5; d_gene: -; CDR3aa: CASSDGWNEQFF; CDR3nt: TGTGCCAGCAGTGACGGGTGGAATGAGCAGTTCTTC
abundance: -; j_gene: TRBJ2-7; v_gene: TRBV11-2; d_gene: -; CDR3aa: CASSSEGFRQYF; CDR3nt: TGTGCCAGCAGCAGCGAGGGTTTTCGGCAGTACTTC
abundance: -; j_gene: TRBJ1-2; v_gene: TRBV19; d_gene: -; CDR3aa: CASSTPGRDYGYTF; CDR3nt: TGTGCCAGTAGTACCCCGGGGAGGGACTATGGCTACACCTTC
abundance: -; j_gene: TRBJ1-3; v_gene: TRBV9; d_gene: -; CDR3aa: CASSVDTALRNTIYF; CDR3nt: TGTGCCAGCAGCGTAGATACTGCCTTAAGAAACACCATATATTTT
abundance: few; j_gene: TRBJ2-1; v_gene: TRBV19; d_gene: -; CDR3aa: CASSISGANNEQFF; CDR3nt: TGTGCCAGTAGTATATCCGGAGCGAACAATGAGCAGTTCTTC
abundance: few; j_gene: TRBJ1-1; v_gene: TRBV7-9; d_gene: -; CDR3aa: CASSLMEVTEAFF; CDR3nt: TGTGCCAGCAGCTTAATGGAGGTTACTGAAGCTTTCTTT
abundance: -; j_gene: TRBJ1-2; v_gene: TRBV7-6; d_gene: -; CDR3aa: CASGSFYGYTF; CDR3nt: TGTGCCAGCGGCTCCTTCTATGGCTACACCTTC
abundance: -; j_gene: TRBJ2-5; v_gene: TRBV4-1; d_gene: -; CDR3aa: CASSQGLPGETQYF; CDR3nt: TGCGCCAGCAGCCAAGGACTGCCGGGAGAGACCCAGTACTTC
abundance: -; j_gene: TRBJ1-1; v_gene: TRBV5-1; d_gene: TRBD1; CDR3aa: CASSPGQGVPEAFF; CDR3nt: TGCGCCAGCAGCCCGGGACAGGGTGTCCCTGAAGCTTTCTTT
abundance: -; j_gene: TRBJ1-1; v_gene: TRBV30; d_gene: TRBD1; CDR3aa: CAWNQGANTEAFF; CDR3nt: TGTGCCTGGAATCAGGGGGCAAACACTGAAGCTTTCTTT